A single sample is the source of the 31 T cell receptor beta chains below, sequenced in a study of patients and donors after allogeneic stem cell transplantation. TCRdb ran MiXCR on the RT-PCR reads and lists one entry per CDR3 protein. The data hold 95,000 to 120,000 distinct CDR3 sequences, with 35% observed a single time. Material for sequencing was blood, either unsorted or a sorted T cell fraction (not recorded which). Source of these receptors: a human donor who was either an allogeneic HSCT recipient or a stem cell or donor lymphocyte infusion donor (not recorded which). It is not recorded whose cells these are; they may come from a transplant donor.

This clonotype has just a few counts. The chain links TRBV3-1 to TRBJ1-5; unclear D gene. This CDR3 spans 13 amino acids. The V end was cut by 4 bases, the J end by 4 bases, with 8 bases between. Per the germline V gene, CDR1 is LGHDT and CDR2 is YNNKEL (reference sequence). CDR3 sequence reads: CASSPDGNQPQHF. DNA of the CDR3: TGTGCCAGCAGCCCTGACGGAAATCAGCCCCAGCATTTT.

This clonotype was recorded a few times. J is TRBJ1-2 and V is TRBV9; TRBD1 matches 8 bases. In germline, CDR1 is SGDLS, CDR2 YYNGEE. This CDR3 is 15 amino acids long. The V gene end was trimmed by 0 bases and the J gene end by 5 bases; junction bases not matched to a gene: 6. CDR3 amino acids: CASSVGTGYDYGYTF. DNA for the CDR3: TGTGCCAGCAGCGTAGGGACAGGGTACGATTATGGCTACACCTTC.

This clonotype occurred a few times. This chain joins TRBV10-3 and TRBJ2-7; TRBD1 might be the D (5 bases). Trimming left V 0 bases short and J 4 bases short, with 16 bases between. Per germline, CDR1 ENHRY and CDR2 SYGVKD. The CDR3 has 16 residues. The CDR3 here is CAISESLDMEPYEQYF. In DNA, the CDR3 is TGTGCCATCAGTGAGTCCTTGGACATGGAACCTTACGAGCAGTACTTC.

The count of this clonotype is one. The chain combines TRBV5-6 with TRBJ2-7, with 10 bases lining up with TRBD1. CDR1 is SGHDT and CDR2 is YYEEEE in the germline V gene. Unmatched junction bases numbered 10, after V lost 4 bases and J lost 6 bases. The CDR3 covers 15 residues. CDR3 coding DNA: TGTGCCAGCAGCCATGGGACAGGGGTTACTTTCGAGCAGTACTTC. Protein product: CASSHGTGVTFEQYF.

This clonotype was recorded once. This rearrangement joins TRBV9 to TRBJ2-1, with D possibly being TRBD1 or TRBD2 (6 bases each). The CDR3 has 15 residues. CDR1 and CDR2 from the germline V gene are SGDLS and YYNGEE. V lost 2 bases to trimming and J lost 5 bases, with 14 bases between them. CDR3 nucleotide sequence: TGTGCCAGCAGCGTGGGGGCTAGCGACGACAATGAGCAGTTCTTC. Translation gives CASSVGASDDNEQFF.

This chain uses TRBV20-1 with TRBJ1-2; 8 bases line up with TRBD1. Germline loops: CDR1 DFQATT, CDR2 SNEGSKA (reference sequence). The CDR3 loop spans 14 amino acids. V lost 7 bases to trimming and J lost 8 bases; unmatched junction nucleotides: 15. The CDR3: CSGKQAGGHGGYTF. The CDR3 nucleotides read TGCAGTGGGAAGCAGGCAGGGGGCCATGGCGGCTACACCTTC.

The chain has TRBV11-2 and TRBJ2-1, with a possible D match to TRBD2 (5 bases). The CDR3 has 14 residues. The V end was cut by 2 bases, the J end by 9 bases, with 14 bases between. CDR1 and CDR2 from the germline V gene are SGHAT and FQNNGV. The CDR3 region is CASSLPRRAGEQFF. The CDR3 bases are TGTGCCAGCAGCTTACCGCGGCGGGCGGGTGAGCAGTTCTTC.

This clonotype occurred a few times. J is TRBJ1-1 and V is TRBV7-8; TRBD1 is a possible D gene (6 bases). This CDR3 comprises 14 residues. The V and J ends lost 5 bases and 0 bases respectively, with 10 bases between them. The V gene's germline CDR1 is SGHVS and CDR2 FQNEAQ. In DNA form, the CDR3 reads TGTGCCAGCAGCAGGGACACTTTGAACACTGAAGCTTTCTTT. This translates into CASSRDTLNTEAFF.

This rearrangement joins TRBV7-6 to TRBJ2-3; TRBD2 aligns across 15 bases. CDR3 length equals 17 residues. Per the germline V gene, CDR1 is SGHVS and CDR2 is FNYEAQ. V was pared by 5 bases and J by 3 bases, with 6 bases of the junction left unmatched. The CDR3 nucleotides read TGTGCCAGCAGCCCAGGACTAGCGGGAGGGTTAACAGATACGCAGTATTTT. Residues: CASSPGLAGGLTDTQYF.

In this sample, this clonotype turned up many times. In nucleotides, the CDR3 is TGTGCCAGCAGCGCCCAGAGCTCCTATAATTCACCCCTCCACTTT. Residues: CASSAQSSYNSPLHF. The chain has TRBV2 and TRBJ1-6; D unclear. The germline V and J ends were trimmed by 6 bases and 0 bases, with 9 bases remaining between them. The CDR3 has 15 amino acids. Germline V gene sequence: CDR1 SNHLY, CDR2 FYNNEI.

The CDR3 loop is CASSQDNRVTTEAFF. CDR3 nucleotide sequence: TGTGCCAGCAGCCAAGATAACAGGGTAACGACTGAAGCTTTCTTT. V is TRBV3-1 and J is TRBJ1-1; TRBD1 might be the D (6 bases). The CDR3 runs 15 residues. V was pared by 0 bases and J by 5 bases, with 13 bases between. Germline assignment: CDR1 LGHDT and CDR2 YNNKEL (reference sequence).

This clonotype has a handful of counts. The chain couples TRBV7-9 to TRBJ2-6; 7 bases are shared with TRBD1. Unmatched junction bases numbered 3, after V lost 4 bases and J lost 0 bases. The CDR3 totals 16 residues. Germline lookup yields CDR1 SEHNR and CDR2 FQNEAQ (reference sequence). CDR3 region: CASSYRDSSGANVLTF. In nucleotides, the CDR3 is TGTGCCAGCAGCTACCGGGACAGCTCTGGGGCCAACGTCCTGACTTTC.

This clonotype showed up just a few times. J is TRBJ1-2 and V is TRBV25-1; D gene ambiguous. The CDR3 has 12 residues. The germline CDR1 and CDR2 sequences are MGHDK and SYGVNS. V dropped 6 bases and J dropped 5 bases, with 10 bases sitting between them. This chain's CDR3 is CASRSAPYGYTF. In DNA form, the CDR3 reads TGTGCCAGCAGGTCGGCGCCTTATGGCTACACCTTC.

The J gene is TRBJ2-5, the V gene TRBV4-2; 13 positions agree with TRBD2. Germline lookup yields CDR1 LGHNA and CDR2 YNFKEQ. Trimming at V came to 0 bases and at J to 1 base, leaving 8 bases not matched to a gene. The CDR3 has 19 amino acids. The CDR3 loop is CASSQDPLTSGRGQETQYF. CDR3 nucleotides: TGTGCCAGCAGCCAAGACCCGCTTACTAGCGGGAGGGGCCAAGAGACCCAGTACTTC.

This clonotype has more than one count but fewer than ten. The CDR3 sequence is CAWSVRKTQYF. The CDR3 DNA reads TGTGCCTGGAGTGTACGAAAGACCCAGTACTTC. V is TRBV30 and J is TRBJ2-5; D uncertain. V was trimmed by 0 bases and J by 6 bases, leaving 5 bases between them. The CDR3 contains 11 residues. CDR1 and CDR2 from the germline V gene are GTSNPN and SVGIG (reference sequence).

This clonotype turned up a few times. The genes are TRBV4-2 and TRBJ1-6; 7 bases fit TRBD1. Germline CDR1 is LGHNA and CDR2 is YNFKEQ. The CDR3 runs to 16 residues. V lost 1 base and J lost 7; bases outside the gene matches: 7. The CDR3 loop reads CASSQGVGTENSPLHF. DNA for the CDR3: TGTGCCAGCAGCCAAGGCGTGGGGACAGAGAATTCACCCCTCCACTTT.

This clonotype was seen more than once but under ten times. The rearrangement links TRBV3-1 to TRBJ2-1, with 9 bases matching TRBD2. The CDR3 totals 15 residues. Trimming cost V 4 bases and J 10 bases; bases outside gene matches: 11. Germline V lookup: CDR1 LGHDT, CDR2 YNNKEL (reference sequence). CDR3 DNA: TGTGCCAGCAGCCCTCGAGGGCTAGCGGGAAAAGAGCAGTTCTTC. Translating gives CASSPRGLAGKEQFF.

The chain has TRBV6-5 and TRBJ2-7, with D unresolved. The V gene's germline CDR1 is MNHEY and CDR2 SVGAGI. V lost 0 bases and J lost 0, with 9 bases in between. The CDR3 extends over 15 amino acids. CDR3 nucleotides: TGTGCCAGCAGTTACTCGATTCAGGCCTCCTACGAGCAGTACTTC. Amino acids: CASSYSIQASYEQYF.

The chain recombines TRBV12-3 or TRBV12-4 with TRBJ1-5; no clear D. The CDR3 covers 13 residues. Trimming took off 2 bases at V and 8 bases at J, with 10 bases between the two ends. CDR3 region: CASSLLRPEPQHF. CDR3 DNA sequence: TGTGCCAGCAGTTTATTGAGGCCTGAGCCCCAGCATTTT.

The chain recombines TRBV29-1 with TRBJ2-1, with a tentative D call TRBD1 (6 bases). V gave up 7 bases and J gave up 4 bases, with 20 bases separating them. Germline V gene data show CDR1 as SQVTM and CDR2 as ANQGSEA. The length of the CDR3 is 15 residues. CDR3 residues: CSGTLWTDNYNEQFF. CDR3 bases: TGCAGCGGCACCTTATGGACAGATAATTACAATGAGCAGTTCTTC.

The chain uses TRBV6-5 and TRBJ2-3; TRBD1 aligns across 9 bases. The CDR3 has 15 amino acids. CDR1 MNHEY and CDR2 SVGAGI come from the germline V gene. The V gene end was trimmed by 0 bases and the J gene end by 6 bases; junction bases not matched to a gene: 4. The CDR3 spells CASSYSRTGVDTQYF. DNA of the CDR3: TGTGCCAGCAGTTACTCGAGGACAGGGGTGGATACGCAGTATTTT.

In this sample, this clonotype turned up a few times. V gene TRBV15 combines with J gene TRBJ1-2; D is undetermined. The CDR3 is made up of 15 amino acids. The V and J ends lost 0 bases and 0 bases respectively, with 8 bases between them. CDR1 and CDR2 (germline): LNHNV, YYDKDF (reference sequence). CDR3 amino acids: CATSRDSAPNYGYTF. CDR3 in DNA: TGTGCCACCAGCAGAGATTCGGCACCTAACTATGGCTACACCTTC.

The chain's CDR3 is CASKGEPNNYGYTF. Here the CDR3 DNA reads TGTGCCAGCAAGGGAGAGCCCAATAACTATGGCTACACCTTC. This chain uses TRBV6-5 with TRBJ1-2; no firm D call. The germline V gene encodes CDR1 MNHEY and CDR2 SVGAGI. Trimming stripped 7 bases from V and 1 base from J, with 13 bases between. CDR3 length: 14 residues.

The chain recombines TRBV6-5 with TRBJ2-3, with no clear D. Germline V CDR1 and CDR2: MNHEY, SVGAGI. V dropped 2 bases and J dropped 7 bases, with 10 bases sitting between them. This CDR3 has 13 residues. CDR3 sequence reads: CASSYPPPYTQYF. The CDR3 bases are TGTGCCAGCAGTTACCCTCCTCCATATACGCAGTATTTT.

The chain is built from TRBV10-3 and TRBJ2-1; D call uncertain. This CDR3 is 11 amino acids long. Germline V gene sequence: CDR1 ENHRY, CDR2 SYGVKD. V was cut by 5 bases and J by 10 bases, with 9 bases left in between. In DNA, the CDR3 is TGTGCCATCAGTTACTCGAGGGAGCAGTTCTTC. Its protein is CAISYSREQFF.

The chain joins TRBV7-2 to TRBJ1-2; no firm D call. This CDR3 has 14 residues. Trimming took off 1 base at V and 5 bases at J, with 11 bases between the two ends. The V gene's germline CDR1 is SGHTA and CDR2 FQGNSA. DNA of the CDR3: TGTGCCAGCAGCTTAGGAGGCAGAGATTATGGCTACACCTTC. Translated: CASSLGGRDYGYTF.

CDR3 amino acids: CASSLPGVHEQFF. The CDR3 DNA follows: TGTGCCAGCAGTCTCCCCGGAGTGCATGAGCAGTTCTTC. This chain connects TRBV27 to TRBJ2-1; D gene ambiguous. The CDR3 runs to 13 residues. Germline V gives CDR1 MNHEY, CDR2 SMNVEV (reference sequence). The V gene lost 5 bases and the J gene lost 8 bases, with 13 bases spanning the gap.

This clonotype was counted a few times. The CDR3, as DNA: TGTGCCAGCATTCAACTACGTACAGGAAACACTGAAGCTTTCTTT. Protein product: CASIQLRTGNTEAFF. The chain recombines TRBV7-2 with TRBJ1-1; a possible D gene is TRBD1 (5 bases). CDR1 SGHTA and CDR2 FQGNSA come from the germline V gene. V dropped 7 bases and J dropped 2 bases, with 17 bases sitting between them. The CDR3 contains 15 residues.

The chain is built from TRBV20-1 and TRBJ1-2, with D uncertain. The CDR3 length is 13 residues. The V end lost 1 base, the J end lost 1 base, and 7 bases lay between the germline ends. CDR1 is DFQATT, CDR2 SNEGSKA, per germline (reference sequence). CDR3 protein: CSARARVNYGYTF. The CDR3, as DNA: TGCAGTGCTAGAGCGCGGGTTAACTATGGCTACACCTTC.

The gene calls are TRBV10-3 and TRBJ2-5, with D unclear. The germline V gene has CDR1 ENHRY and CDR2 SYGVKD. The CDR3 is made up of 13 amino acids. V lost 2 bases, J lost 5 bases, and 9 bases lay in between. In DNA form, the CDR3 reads TGTGCCATCAGTGAGGACCCACGGGAGACCCAGTACTTC. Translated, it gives CAISEDPRETQYF.

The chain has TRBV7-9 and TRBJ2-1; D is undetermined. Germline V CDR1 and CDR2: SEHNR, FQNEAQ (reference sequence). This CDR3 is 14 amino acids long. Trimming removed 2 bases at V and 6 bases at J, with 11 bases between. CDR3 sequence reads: CASSLTISRNEQFF. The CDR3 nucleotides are TGTGCCAGCAGCTTAACTATTAGTCGCAATGAGCAGTTCTTC.